This entry is about one TCR beta chain. This entry belongs to a study of blood T cell repertoires in COVID-19. Study-level information: Sites in the United States, Italy and Spain provided acute and convalescent COVID-19 samples.

In the authors' methods: Using reference gene primer amplification, nucleated cell counts were estimated. The data were produced by immunoSEQ multiplex PCR, yet TCRdb's version contains in-frame clones alone and is incomplete. V, J and clone size are taken as reported in that table, and D and trimming were inferred from the DNA itself. This table has roughly 140,000 clones, 75% to 85% appearing once. Germline CDR1 reads SGHRS; CDR2 reads YFSETQ. CDR3 length equals 18 residues. Losses at the gene ends were 4 bases for V and 4 bases for J; bases not matched to a gene: 10. The TCR comes from a man aged 55 to 70 with acute or convalescent COVID-19. The gene calls are TRBV5-1 and TRBJ2-6; 11 bases are shared with TRBD1. Sample: peripheral blood. The CDR3 reads CASSPGGQGASGANVLTF. The DNA of the CDR3 is TGCGCCAGCAGCCCGGGAGGACAGGGGGCGTCGGGGGCCAACGTCCTGACTTTC.